This T cell receptor (beta chain) was recovered during a study of Ad26.COV2.S vaccination and SARS-CoV-2 variants. Across the whole study: Recipients of Ad26.COV2.S got it intramuscularly, once or twice 56 days apart.

TCRdb's copy holds only in-frame clones and misses some; the assay was immunoSEQ multiplex PCR. This sample yields roughly 400,000 clones, of which 90% are seen a single time; approximately 4.3% belongs to the top ten. The V end lost 1 base, the J end lost 6 bases, and 6 bases lay between the germline ends. The CDR3 has 12 residues. CDR1 is KGHSH and CDR2 is LQKENI in the germline V gene. Regarding treatment: around 19 received Ad26.COV2.S at low or high dose, single or two shots; several received placebo; per-sample allocation not given. Samples were taken on day 63 after the first vaccine or placebo injection. An 18-55-year-old adult in Boston served as donor. Study outcomes and limitations: The study found similar non-spike TCR breadth in vaccine and placebo recipients.

To note about this clone: Its specificity is not known.

The chain links TRBV18 to TRBJ1-2, with D uncertain. The receptor's source is a person between 18 and 59 years old who received the Ad26.COV2.S COVID-19 vaccine or a placebo. The sequencing here drew on peripheral blood, taken in a trial of Ad26.COV2.S vaccine versus placebo. CDR3 nucleotide sequence: TGTGCCAGCTCACCACGGGGAGATGGCTACACCTTC. The encoded protein is CASSPRGDGYTF. Combining the CDR3 with reference TRBV18 and TRBJ1-2 gives the whole variable domain NAGVMQNPRHLVRRRGQEARLRCSPMKGHSHVYWYRQLPEEGLKFMVYLQKENIIDESGMPKERFSAEFPKEGPSILRIQQVVRGDSAAYFCASSPRGDGYTFGSGTRLTVV.